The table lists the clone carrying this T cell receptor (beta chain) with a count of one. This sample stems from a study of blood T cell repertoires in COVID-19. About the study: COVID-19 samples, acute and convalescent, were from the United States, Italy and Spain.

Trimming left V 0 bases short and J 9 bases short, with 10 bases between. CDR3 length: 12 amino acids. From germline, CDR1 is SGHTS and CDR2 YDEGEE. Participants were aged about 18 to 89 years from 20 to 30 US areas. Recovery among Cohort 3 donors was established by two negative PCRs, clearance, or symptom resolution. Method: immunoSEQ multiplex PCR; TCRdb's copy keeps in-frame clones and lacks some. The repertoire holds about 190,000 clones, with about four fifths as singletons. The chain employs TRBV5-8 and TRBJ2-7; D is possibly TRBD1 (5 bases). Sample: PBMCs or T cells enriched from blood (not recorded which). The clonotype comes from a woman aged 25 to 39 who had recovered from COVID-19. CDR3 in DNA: TGTGCCAGCAGCTTGGTTCTTAGGGGGCAGTACTTC. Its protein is CASSLVLRGQYF.